This T cell receptor (beta chain) was documented in a study of cytomegalovirus exposure and HLA in healthy donors. Findings of the study overall: TCR beta chains numbering roughly 150 were designated cytomegalovirus-associated. The authors confirmed in vitro that a few CMV-associated chains were specific for CMV antigens.

The repertoire was sequenced with immunoSEQ multiplex PCR; TCRdb's copy has only in-frame clones and lacks some. The table includes under 350,000 clones, about 86% detected once. A note on this clone: Its specificity is unknown.

Sequencing input: PBMCs. The sequence derives from a woman under 30 in good health and CMV-seronegative.

The CDR3 loop reads CASSLRGSGQETQYF. CDR3 sequence (DNA): TGTGCCAGCAGCTTAAGGGGTAGCGGGCAAGAGACCCAGTACTTC. This sequence joins TRBV7-7 and TRBJ2-5; TRBD2 agrees at 7 bases. Germline CDR1 SSHAT, CDR2 FNYEAQ (reference sequence). The junction had 5 bases not matched to a gene; V was cut back by 2 bases and J by 2 bases. CDR3 size: 15 residues.